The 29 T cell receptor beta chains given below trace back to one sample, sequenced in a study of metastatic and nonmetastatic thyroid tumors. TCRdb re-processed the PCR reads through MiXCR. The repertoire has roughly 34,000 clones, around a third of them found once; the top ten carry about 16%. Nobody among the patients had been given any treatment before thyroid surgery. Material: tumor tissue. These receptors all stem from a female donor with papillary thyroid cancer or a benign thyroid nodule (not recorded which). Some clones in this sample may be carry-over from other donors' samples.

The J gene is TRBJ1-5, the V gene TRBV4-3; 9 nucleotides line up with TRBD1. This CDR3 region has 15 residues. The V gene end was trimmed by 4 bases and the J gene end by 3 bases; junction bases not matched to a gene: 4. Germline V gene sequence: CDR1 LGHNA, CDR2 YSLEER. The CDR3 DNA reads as TGCGCCAGCAGCCGGGGGACAGGGCTCAATCAGCCCCAGCATTTT. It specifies CASSRGTGLNQPQHF.

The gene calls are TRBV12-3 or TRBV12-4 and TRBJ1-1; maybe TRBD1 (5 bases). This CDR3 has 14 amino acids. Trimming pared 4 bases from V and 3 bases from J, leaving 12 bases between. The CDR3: CASSSGLGYTEAFF. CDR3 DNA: TGTGCCAGCAGTTCGGGACTTGGCTACACTGAAGCTTTCTTT.

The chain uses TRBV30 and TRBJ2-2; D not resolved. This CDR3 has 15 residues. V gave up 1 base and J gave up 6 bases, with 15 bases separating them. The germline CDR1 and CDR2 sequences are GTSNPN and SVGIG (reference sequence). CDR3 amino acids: CAWSARERSSGELFF. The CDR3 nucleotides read TGTGCCTGGAGTGCACGAGAAAGGTCCTCCGGGGAGCTGTTTTTT.

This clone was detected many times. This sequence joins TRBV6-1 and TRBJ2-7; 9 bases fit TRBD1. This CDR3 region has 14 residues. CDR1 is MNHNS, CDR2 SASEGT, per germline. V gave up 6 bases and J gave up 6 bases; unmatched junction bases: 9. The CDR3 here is CASRYEQGAGEQYF. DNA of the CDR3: TGTGCCAGCAGGTACGAACAGGGGGCAGGCGAGCAGTACTTC.

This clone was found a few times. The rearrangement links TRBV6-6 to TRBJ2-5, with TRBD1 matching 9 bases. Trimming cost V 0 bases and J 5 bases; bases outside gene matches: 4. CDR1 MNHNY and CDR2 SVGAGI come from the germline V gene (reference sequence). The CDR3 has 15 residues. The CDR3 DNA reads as TGTGCCAGCAGTTACTCTGGACAGGGGAGGGAGACCCAGTACTTC. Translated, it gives CASSYSGQGRETQYF.

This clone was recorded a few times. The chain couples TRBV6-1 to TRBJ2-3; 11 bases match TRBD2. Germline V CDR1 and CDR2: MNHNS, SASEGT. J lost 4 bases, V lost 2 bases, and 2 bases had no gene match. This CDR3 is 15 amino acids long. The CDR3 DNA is TGTGCCAGCAGTGAAAAACTAGCGGGAGCAGATACGCAGTATTTT. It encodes CASSEKLAGADTQYF.

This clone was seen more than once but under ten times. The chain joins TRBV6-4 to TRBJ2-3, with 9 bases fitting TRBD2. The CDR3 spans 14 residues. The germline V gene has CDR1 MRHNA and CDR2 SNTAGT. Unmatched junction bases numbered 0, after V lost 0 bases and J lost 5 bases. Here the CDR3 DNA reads TGTGCCAGCAGTGACTCACTAGCGGGAGATACGCAGTATTTT. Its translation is CASSDSLAGDTQYF.

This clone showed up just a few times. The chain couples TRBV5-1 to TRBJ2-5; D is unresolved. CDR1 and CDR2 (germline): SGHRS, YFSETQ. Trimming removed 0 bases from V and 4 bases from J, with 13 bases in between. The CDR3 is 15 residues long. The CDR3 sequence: CASSLGGTVRETQYF. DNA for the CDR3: TGCGCCAGCAGCTTGGGGGGAACCGTGAGAGAGACCCAGTACTTC.

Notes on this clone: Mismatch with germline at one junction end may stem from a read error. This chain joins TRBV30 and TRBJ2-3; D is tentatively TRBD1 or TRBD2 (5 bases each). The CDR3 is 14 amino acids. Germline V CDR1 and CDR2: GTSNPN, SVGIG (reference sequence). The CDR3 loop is CAWSEQGGTNTQYF. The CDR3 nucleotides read TGCGCCTGGAGTGAGCAGGGTGGGACCAATACGCAGTATTTT. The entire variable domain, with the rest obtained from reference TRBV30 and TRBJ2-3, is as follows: SQTIHQWPATLVQPVGSPLSLECTVEGTSNPNLYWYRQAAGRGLQLLFYSVGIGQISSEVPQNLSASRPQDRQFILSSKKLLLSDSGFYLCAWSEQGGTNTQYFGPGTRLTVL.

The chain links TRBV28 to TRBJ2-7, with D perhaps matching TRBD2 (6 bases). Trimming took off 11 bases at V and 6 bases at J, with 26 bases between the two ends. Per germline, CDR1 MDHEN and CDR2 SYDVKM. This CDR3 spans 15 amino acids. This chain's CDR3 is CASSLQRLDIGEQYF. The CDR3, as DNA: TGTGCCTCCTCCCTGCAGAGACTAGACATTGGCGAGCAGTACTTC.

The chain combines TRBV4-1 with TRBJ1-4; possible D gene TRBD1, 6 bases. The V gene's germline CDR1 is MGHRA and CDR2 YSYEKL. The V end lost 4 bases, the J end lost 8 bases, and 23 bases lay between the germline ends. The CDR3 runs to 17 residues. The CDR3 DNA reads TGCGCCAGCAGCCGAACCTCAAACAGGGCGCCGGAGGAAAAACTGTTTTTT. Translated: CASSRTSNRAPEEKLFF.

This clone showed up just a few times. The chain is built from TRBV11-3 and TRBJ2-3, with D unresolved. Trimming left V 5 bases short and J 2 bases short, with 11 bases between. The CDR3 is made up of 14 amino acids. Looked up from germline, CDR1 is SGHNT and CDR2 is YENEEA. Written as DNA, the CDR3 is TGTGCCAGCAGCCTTGACGGCCCCACAGATACGCAGTATTTT. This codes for CASSLDGPTDTQYF.

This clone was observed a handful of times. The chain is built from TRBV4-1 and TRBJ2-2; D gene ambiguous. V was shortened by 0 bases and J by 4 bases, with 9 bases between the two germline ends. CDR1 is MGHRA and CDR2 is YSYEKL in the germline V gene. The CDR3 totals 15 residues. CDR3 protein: CASSQDLASTGELFF. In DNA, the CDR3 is TGCGCCAGCAGCCAAGATCTGGCAAGCACCGGGGAGCTGTTTTTT.

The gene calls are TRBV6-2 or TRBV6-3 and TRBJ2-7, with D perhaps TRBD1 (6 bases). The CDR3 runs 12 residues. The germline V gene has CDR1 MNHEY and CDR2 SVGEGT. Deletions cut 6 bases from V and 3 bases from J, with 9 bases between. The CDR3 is CASRADSYEQYF. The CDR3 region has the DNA TGTGCCAGCAGGGCGGACAGCTACGAGCAGTACTTC.

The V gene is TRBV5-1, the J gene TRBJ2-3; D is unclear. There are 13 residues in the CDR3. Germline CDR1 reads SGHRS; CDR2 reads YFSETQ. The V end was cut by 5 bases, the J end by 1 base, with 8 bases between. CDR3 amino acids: CASSSWGTDTQYF. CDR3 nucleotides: TGCGCCAGCAGTTCCTGGGGCACAGATACGCAGTATTTT. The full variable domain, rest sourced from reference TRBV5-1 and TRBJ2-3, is KAGVTQTPRYLIKTRGQQVTLSCSPISGHRSVSWYQQTPGQGLQFLFEYFSETQRNKGNFPGRFSGRQFSNSRSEMNVSTLELGDSALYLCASSSWGTDTQYFGPGTRLTVL.

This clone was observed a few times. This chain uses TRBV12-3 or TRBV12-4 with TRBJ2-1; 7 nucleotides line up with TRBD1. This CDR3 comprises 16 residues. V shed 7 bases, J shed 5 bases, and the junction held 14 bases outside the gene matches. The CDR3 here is CASISGGDGVNNEQFF. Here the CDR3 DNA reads TGTGCCAGCATCTCAGGGGGAGATGGGGTCAACAATGAGCAGTTCTTC.

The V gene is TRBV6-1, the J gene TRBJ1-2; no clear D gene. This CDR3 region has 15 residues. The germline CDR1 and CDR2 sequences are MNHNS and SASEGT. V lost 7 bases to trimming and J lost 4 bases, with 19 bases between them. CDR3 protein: CASTSLGGSLYGYTF. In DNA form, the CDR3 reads TGTGCCAGCACCTCTTTGGGAGGCAGTCTCTATGGCTACACCTTC.

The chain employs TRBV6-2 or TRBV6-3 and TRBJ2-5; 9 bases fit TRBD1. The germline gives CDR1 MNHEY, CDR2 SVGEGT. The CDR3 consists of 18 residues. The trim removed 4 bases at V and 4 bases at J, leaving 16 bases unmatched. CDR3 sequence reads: CASSFTALRDRDVETQYF. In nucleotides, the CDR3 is TGTGCCAGCAGTTTCACCGCACTCCGGGACAGGGATGTAGAGACCCAGTACTTC.

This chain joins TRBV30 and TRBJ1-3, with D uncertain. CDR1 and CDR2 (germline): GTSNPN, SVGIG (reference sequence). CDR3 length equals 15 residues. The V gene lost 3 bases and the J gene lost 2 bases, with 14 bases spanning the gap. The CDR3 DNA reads TGTGCCTGGAGGGCAGGTTATTCGGCTGGAAACACCATATATTTT. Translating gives CAWRAGYSAGNTIYF.

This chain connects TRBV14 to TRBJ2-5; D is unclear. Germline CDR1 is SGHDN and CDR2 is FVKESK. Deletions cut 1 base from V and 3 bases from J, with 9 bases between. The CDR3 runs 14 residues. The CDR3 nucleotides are TGTGCCAGCAGCCAAGTCGGTCGGGAAGAGACCCAGTACTTC. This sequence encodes CASSQVGREETQYF. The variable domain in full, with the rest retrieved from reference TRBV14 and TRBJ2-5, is EAGVTQFPSHSVIEKGQTVTLRCDPISGHDNLYWYRRVMGKEIKFLLHFVKESKQDESGMPNNRFLAERTGGTYSTLKVQPAELEDSGVYFCASSQVGREETQYFGPGTRLLVL.

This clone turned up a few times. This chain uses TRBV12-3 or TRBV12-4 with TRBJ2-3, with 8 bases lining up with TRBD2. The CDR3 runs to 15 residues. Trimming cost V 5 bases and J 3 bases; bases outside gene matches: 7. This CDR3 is CASSRGGIRTDTQYF. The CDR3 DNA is TGTGCCAGCAGTCGGGGGGGGATCCGAACAGATACGCAGTATTTT.

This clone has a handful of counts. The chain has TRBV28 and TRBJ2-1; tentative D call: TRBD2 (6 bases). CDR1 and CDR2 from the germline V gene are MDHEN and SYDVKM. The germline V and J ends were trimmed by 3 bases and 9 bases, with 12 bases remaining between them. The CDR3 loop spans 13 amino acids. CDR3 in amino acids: CASSLMGGVEQFF. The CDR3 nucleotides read TGTGCCAGCAGTTTGATGGGGGGTGTTGAGCAGTTCTTC.

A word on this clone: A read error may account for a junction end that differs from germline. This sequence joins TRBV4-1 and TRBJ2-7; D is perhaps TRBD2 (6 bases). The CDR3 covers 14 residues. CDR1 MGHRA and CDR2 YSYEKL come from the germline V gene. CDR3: CASSQEYGGYDQYF. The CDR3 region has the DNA TGCGCCAGCAGCCAAGAGTACGGGGGATACGATCAGTACTTC.

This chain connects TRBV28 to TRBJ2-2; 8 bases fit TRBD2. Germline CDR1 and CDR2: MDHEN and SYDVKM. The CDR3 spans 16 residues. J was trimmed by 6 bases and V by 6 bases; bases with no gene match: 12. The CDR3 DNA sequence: TGTGCCAGCAGCGAGACGGGAGGGCTTCGATCCGGGGAGCTGTTTTTT. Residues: CASSETGGLRSGELFF.

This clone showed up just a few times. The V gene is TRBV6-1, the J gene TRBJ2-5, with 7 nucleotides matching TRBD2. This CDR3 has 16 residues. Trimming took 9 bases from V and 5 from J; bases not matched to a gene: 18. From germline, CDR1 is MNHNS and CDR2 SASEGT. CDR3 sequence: CASGGGHAGRGETQYF. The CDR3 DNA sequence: TGTGCCAGTGGAGGAGGACACGCAGGGCGGGGGGAGACCCAGTACTTC.

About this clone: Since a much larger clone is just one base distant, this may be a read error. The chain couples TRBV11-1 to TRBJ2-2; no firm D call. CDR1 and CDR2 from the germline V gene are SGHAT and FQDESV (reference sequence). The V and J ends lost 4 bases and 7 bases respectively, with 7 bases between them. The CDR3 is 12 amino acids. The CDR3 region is CASSSCGGELFF. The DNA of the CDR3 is TGTGCCAGCAGCTCGTGTGGCGGGGAGCTGTTTTTT.

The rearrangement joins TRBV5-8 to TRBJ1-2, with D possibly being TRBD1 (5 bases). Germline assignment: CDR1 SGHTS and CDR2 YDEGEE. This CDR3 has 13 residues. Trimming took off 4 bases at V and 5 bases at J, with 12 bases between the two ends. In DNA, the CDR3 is TGTGCCAGCAGCCGCCCAGGGAATTATGGCTACACCTTC. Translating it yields CASSRPGNYGYTF.

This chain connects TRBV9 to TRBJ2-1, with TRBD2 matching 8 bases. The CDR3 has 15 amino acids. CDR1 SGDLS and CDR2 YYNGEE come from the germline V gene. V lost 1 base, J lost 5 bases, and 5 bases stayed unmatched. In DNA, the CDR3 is TGTGCCAGCAGCGTAAGGAGCGGGAGTAACAATGAGCAGTTCTTC. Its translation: CASSVRSGSNNEQFF.

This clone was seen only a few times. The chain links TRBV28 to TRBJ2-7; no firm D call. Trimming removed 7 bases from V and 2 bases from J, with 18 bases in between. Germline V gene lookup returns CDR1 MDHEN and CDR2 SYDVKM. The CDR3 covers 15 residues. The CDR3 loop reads CASTLRPEATYEQYF. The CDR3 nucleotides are TGTGCCAGCACCCTGAGGCCGGAAGCGACCTACGAGCAGTACTTC.